A selection of T cell receptor beta chains follows, all from one sample in a study of cytomegalovirus exposure and HLA in healthy donors. The protocol was immunoSEQ multiplex PCR, while the TCRdb copy is restricted to in-frame clones and leaves out a portion. Of about 120,000 clones detected, 70% to 80% appear once; the ten largest clones hold 3.5% to 5%. The sequenced sample was PBMCs. Receptors originate from a man between 25 and 39 years old in good health and CMV-seropositive. The CDR3 runs from the conserved cysteine through the conserved F or W. A D gene is named only where the DNA matches it firmly. Clone size is not always given. Where it is, it says once, few, many or a class for expanded clones.

>15|-|TRBJ2-7|TRBV7-9|TRBD2
TGTGCCAGCAGCGCACCGACTAGCGGTGGCTACGAGCAGTACTTC
CASSAPTSGGYEQYF
>13|few|TRBJ2-7|TRBV11-3|-
TGTGCCAGCAGCTTACGGGAGCGGTCCGAGCAGTACTTC
CASSLRERSEQYF
>15|-|TRBJ1-2|TRBV7-2|-
TGTGCCAGCAGCCTTAGGAGGAGTTCTAACTATGGCTACACCTTC
CASSLRRSSNYGYTF
>12|few|TRBJ1-4|TRBV7-2|-
TGTGCCAGCAGCCCCCAGGGGGAAAAACTGTTTTTT
CASSPQGEKLFF
>15|-|TRBJ1-1|TRBV10-3|TRBD1
TGTGCCATCAGGCCAAATCTGGGAACCGGGACAGGAGCTTTCTTT
CAIRPNLGTGTGAFF
>15|-|TRBJ2-3|TRBV18|-
TGTGCCAGCTCACCACCGGGGGCAGTCGGGGATACGCAGTATTTT
CASSPPGAVGDTQYF
>14|-|TRBJ2-7|TRBV6-5|-
TGTGCCAGCAGGGAGGACGCGCTTGCCTACGAGCAGTACTTC
CASREDALAYEQYF
>15|-|TRBJ2-7|TRBV2|TRBD1
TGTGCCAGCAGTGAACGGCAGGGGGTGATCTACGAGCAGTACTTC
CASSERQGVIYEQYF
>13|-|TRBJ2-7|TRBV29-1|TRBD1
TGCAGCGTTGGACAGGGGGCGCCATACGAGCAGTACTTC
CSVGQGAPYEQYF
>15|-|TRBJ2-1|TRBV27|TRBD1
TGTGCCAGCAGTTCCGGACAGGGGCCCTACAATGAGCAGTTCTTC
CASSSGQGPYNEQFF
>14|-|TRBJ1-1|TRBV10-3|-
TGTGCCATCAGTGTTGGGGGGTGGGGTACTGAAGCTTTCTTT
CAISVGGWGTEAFF
>14|-|TRBJ2-1|TRBV5-1|TRBD1
TGCGCCAGCAGCGCGGGACAGGTTGACAATGAGCAGTTCTTC
CASSAGQVDNEQFF
>15|-|TRBJ2-7|TRBV7-8|TRBD1
TGTGCCAGCAGCCTCCCCCGACAGGGACCCTACGAGCAGTACTTC
CASSLPRQGPYEQYF
>18|-|TRBJ1-1|TRBV28|TRBD1
TGTGCCAGCAGTTCTCCCTTGGGGACAGGGGGCGCGGACACTGAAGCTTTCTTT
CASSSPLGTGGADTEAFF
>16|-|TRBJ2-5|TRBV2|TRBD2
TGTGCCAGCACCGGGACTAGCGGGTCCTCCGAAGAGACCCAGTACTTC
CASTGTSGSSEETQYF
>13|-|TRBJ2-2|TRBV11-2|-
TGTGCCACTGTGGGCTCCCAACATGGGGAGCTGTTTTTT
CATVGSQHGELFF
>17|-|TRBJ2-6|TRBV7-9|-
TGTGCCAGCAGCTCGTCGTCAGGCAGCTCTGGGGCCAACGGCCTGACTTTC
CASSSSSGSSGANGLTF
>14|few|TRBJ2-1|TRBV5-1|-
TGCGCCAGCAGCTTAGGGGTTTTCAACAATGAGCAGTTCTTC
CASSLGVFNNEQFF
>17|-|TRBJ2-7|TRBV5-4|TRBD2
TGTGCCAGCAGCTTGGGCGGCACTAGCGGGGGGTTATACGAGCAGTACTTC
CASSLGGTSGGLYEQYF